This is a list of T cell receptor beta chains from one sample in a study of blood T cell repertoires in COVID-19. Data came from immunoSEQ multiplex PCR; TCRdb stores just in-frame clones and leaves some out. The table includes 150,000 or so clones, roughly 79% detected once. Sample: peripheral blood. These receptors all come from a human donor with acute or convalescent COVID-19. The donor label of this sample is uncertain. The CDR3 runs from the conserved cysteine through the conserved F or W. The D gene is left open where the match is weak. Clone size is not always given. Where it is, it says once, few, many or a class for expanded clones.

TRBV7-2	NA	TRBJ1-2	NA	CASSPTQGYGYTF	TGTGCCAGCAGCCCCACCCAGGGCTATGGCTACACCTTC
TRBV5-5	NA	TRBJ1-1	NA	CASSLVDGDSEAFF	TGTGCCAGCAGCTTGGTAGACGGGGACTCTGAAGCTTTCTTT
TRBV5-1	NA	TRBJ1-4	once	CASSSQGTNEKLFF	TGCGCCAGCAGCTCACAGGGTACTAATGAAAAACTGTTTTTT
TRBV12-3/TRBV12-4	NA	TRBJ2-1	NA	CASSIPGGNEQFF	TGTGCCAGCAGTATACCCGGTGGCAATGAGCAGTTCTTC
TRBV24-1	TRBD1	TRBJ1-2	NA	CATSDSGQPGHYGYTF	TGTGCCACCAGTGACTCGGGACAGCCTGGGCACTATGGCTACACCTTC
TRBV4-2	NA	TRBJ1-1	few	CASSQEEMNTEAFF	TGTGCCAGCAGCCAAGAAGAGATGAACACTGAAGCTTTCTTT
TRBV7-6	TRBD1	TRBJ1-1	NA	CASSFLDRAQLNTEAFF	TGTGCCAGCAGCTTCCTGGACAGGGCTCAACTGAACACTGAAGCTTTCTTT
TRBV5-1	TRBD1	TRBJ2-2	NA	CASSQGARDAGELFF	TGCGCCAGCAGCCAGGGGGCGCGGGACGCCGGGGAGCTGTTTTTT
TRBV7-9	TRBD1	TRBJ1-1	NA	CASSLVDRATEAFF	TGTGCCAGCAGCTTGGTTGACAGGGCCACTGAAGCTTTCTTT
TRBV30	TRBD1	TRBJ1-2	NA	CAWTQGAGYTF	TGTGCCTGGACCCAGGGGGCTGGCTACACCTTC
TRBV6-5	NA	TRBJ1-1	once	CASRKEGISAAEAFF	TGTGCCAGCAGAAAGGAGGGGATTTCGGCGGCTGAAGCTTTCTTT
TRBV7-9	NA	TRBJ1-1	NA	CASSAGQNTEAFF	TGTGCCAGCAGCGCGGGTCAAAACACTGAAGCTTTCTTT
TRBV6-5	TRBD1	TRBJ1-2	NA	CAAQRGPSSYGYTF	TGTGCCGCCCAGAGGGGGCCCTCGTCCTATGGCTACACCTTC
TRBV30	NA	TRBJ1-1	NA	CAWSVWGAEAFF	TGTGCCTGGAGTGTCTGGGGGGCTGAAGCTTTCTTT
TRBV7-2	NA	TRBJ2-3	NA	CASSLVGGYTDTQYF	TGTGCCAGCAGCTTAGTTGGAGGGTACACAGATACGCAGTATTTT
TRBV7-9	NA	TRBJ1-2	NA	CASSEDREDGYTF	TGTGCCAGCAGCGAGGATAGGGAGGATGGCTACACCTTC